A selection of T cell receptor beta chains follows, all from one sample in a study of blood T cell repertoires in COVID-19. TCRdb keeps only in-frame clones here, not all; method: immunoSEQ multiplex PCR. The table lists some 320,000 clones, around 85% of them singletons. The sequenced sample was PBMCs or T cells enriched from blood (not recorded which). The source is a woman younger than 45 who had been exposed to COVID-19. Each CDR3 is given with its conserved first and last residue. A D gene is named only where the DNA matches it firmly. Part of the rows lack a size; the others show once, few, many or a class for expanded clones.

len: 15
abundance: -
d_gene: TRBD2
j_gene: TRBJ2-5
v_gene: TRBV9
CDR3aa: CASSERSGRPGTQYF
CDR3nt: TGTGCCAGCAGCGAGCGGAGCGGGAGGCCGGGGACCCAGTACTTC

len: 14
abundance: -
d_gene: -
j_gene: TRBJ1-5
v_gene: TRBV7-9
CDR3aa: CASSLEGRNQPQHF
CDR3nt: TGTGCCAGCAGCTTAGAGGGGCGCAATCAGCCCCAGCATTTT

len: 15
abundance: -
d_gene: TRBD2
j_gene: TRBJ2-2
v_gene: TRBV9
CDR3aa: CASSPGLEYTGELFF
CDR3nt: TGTGCCAGCAGCCCGGGACTAGAGTACACCGGGGAGCTGTTTTTT

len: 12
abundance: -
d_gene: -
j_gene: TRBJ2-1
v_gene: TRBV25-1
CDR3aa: CASSQSDNEQFF
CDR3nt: TGTGCCAGCAGTCAGTCTGACAATGAGCAGTTCTTC

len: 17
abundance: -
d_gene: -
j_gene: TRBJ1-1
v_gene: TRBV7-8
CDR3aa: CASSSITGGTKNTEAFF
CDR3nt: TGTGCCAGCAGCTCCATAACGGGGGGGACTAAGAACACTGAAGCTTTCTTT

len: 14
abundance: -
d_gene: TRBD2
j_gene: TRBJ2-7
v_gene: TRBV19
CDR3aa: CASSTRGGRIEQYF
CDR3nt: TGTGCCAGTAGTACGCGGGGGGGCAGGATCGAGCAGTACTTC

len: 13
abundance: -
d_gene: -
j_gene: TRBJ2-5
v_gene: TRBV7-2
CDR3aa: CASSWAEQETQYF
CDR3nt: TGTGCCAGCAGCTGGGCAGAGCAAGAGACCCAGTACTTC

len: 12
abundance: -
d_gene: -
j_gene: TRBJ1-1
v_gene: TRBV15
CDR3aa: CATSTIDTEAFF
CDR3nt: TGTGCCACCAGCACAATTGACACTGAAGCTTTCTTT

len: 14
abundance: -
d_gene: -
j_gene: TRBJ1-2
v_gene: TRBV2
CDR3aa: CASSLGREYGGYTF
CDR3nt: TGTGCCAGCAGCCTCGGACGGGAGTACGGTGGCTACACCTTC

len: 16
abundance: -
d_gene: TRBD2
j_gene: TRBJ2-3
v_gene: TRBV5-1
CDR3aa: CASSLGLAGSRDTQYF
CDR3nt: TGCGCCAGCAGCCTGGGGCTAGCGGGAAGCAGAGATACGCAGTATTTT

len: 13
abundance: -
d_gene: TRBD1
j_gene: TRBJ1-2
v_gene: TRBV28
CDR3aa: CASSFRSGGGYTF
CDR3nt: TGTGCCAGCAGTTTTCGTTCAGGGGGTGGCTACACCTTC

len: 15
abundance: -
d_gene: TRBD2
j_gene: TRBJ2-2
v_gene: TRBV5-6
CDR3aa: CASRLTSGASGELFF
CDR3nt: TGTGCCAGCAGGCTGACTAGCGGGGCCTCCGGGGAGCTGTTTTTT

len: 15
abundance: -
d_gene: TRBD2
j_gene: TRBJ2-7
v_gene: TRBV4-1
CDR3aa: CASSLSFASGYEQYF
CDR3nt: TGCGCCAGCAGCCTTTCCTTTGCTAGCGGCTACGAGCAGTACTTC

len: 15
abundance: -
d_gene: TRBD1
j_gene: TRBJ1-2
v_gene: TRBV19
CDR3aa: CASSIDRGQHYGYTF
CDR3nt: TGTGCCAGTAGTATAGATCGGGGACAGCACTATGGCTACACCTTC

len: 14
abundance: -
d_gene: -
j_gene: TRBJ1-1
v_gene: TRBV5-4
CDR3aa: CASSLNNRNTEAFF
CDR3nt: TGTGCCAGCAGCCTTAATAACAGGAACACTGAAGCTTTCTTT

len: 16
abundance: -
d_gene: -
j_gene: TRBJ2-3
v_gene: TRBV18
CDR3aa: CASSVFGGGQTDTQYF
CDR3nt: TGTGCCAGCTCCGTTTTCGGTGGTGGGCAGACAGATACGCAGTATTTT

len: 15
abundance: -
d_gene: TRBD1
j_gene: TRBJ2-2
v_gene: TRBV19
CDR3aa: CASSQQGAHTGELFF
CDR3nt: TGTGCCAGTAGTCAGCAGGGGGCTCACACCGGGGAGCTGTTTTTT

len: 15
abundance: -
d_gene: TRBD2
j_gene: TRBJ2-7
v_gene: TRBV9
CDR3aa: CASSIGTSGPREQYF
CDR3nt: TGTGCCAGCAGCATAGGGACTAGCGGACCCCGCGAGCAGTACTTC

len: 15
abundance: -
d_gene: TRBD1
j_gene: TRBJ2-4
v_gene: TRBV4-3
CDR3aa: CASSPGQGPKNIQYF
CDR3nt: TGCGCCAGCAGTCCCGGACAGGGACCCAAAAACATTCAGTACTTC

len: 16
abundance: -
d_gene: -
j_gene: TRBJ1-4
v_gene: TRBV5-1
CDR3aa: CASSLGLGQGNEKLFF
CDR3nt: TGCGCCAGCAGCTTGGGGCTGGGGCAAGGGAATGAAAAACTGTTTTTT

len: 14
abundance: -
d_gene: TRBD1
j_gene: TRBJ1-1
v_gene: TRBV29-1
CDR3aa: CSVAPGQGDTEAFF
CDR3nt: TGCAGCGTAGCACCGGGACAGGGGGATACTGAAGCTTTCTTT

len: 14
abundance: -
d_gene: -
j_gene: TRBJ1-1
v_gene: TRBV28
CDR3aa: CASSLTAGGMEAFF
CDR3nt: TGTGCCAGCAGTTTAACAGCGGGGGGAATGGAAGCTTTCTTT

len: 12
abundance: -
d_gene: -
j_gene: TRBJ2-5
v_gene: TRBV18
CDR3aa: CASSNVRETQYF
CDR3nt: TGTGCCAGCTCTAACGTTCGGGAGACCCAGTACTTC

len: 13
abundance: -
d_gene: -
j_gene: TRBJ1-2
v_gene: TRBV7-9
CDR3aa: CASSPGQGYGYTF
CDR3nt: TGTGCCAGCAGCCCAGGCCAGGGATATGGCTACACCTTC

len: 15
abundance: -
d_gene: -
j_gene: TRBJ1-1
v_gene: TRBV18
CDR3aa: CASSPRQEMNTEAFF
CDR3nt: TGTGCCAGCTCACCTCGACAGGAGATGAACACTGAAGCTTTCTTT

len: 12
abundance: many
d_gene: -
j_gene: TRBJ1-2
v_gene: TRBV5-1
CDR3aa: CASSLAGDGYTF
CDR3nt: TGCGCCAGCAGCTTGGCAGGGGATGGCTACACCTTC